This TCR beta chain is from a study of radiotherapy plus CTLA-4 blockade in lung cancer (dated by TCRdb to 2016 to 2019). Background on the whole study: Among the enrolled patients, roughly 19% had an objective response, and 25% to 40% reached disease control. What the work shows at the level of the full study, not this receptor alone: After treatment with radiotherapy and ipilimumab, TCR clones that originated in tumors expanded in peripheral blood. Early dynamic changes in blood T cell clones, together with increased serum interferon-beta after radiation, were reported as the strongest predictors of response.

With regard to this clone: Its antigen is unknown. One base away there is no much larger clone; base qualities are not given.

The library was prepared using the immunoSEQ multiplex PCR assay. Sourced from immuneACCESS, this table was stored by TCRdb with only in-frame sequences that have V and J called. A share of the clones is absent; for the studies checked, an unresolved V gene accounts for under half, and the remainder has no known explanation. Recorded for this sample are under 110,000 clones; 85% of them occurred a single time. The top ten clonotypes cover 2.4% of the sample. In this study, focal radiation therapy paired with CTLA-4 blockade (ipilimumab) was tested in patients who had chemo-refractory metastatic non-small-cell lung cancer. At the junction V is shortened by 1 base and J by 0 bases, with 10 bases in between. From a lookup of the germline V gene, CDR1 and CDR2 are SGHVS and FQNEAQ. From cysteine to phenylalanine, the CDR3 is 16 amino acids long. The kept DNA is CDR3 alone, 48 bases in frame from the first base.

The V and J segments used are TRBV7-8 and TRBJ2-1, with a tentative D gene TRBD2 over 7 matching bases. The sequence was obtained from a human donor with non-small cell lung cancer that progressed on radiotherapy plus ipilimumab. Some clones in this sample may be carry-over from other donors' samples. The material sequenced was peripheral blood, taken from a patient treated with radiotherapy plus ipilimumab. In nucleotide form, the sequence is TGTGCCAGCAGCTTAGAGGGGGGGTACTCCTACAATGAGCAGTTCTTC. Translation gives CASSLEGGYSYNEQFF.